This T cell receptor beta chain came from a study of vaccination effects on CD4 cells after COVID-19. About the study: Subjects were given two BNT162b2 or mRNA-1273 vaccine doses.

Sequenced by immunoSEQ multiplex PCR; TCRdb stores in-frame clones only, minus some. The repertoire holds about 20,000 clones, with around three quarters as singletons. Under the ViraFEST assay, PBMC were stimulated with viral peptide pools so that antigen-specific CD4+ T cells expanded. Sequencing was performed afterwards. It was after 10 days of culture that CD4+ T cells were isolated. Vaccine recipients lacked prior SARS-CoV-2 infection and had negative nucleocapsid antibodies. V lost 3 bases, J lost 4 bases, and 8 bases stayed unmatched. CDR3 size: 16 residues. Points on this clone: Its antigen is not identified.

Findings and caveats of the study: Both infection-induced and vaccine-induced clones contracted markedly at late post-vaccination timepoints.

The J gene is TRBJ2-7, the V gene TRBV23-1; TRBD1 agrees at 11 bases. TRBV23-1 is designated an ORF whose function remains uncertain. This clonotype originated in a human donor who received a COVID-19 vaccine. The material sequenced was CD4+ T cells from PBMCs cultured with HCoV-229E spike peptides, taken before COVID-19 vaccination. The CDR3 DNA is TGCGCCAGCAGTCACCAAGCGGGACAGGGGGGGTACGAGCAGTACTTC. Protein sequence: CASSHQAGQGGYEQYF.